A single sample is the source of the 26 T cell receptor beta chains below, sequenced in a study of cytomegalovirus exposure and HLA in healthy donors. It was with 60 Vbeta and 13 Jbeta primers that the PCR ran. TCRdb's copy holds only in-frame clones and misses some; the assay was immunoSEQ multiplex PCR. The data show under 200,000 clones, 79% seen once. Material for sequencing was PBMCs. The receptors derive from a woman aged 45-60 years in good health and CMV-seronegative.

The chain employs TRBV13 and TRBJ2-7, with 7 bases identical to TRBD1. CDR1 is PRHDT and CDR2 is FYEKMQ in the germline V gene (reference sequence). CDR3 length: 14 amino acids. V was clipped by 5 bases and J by 5 bases; unmatched bases: 9. The CDR3 is CASSESTGVNEQYF. CDR3 coding DNA: TGTGCCAGCAGCGAATCCACAGGGGTCAACGAGCAGTACTTC.

V gene TRBV19 combines with J gene TRBJ1-5; 12 bases agree with TRBD1. The V gene end was trimmed by 7 bases and the J gene end by 6 bases; junction bases not matched to a gene: 4. This CDR3 contains 14 residues. From germline, CDR1 is LNHDA and CDR2 SQIVND (reference sequence). CDR3 loop: CASKGTGGSQPQHF. CDR3 bases: TGTGCCAGTAAGGGGACAGGGGGCAGTCAGCCCCAGCATTTT.

This clone appeared a few times. The CDR3 region has the DNA TGTGCCAGCGCGAAAGTTTCGGGGTGGGGCGGGGAGCTGTTTTTT. Its translation: CASAKVSGWGGELFF. This sequence joins TRBV5-6 and TRBJ2-2; D may be TRBD2 (5 bases). V was shortened by 7 bases and J by 7 bases, with 20 bases between the two germline ends. Germline lookup yields CDR1 SGHDT and CDR2 YYEEEE. This CDR3 has 15 residues. Using reference TRBV5-6 and TRBJ2-2 for the parts outside the CDR3, the full variable domain is DAGVTQSPTHLIKTRGQQVTLRCSPKSGHDTVSWYQQALGQGPQFIFQYYEEEERQRGNFPDRFSGHQFPNYSSELNVNALLLGDSALYLCASAKVSGWGGELFFGEGSRLTVL.

Points on this clone: It is likely a read error: a sequence one base away is far more abundant. V is TRBV6-4 and J is TRBJ2-1, with 10 bases identical to TRBD2. CDR1 and CDR2 from the germline V gene are MRHNA and SNTAGT. This CDR3 spans 15 amino acids. Losses at the gene ends were 3 bases for V and 1 base for J; bases not matched to a gene: 0. CDR3 amino acids: CASSELAGSYNEQFF. CDR3 sequence (DNA): TGTGCCAGCAGTGAACTAGCGGGATCCTACAATGAGCAGTTCTTC.

The chain recombines TRBV13 with TRBJ2-3, with TRBD2 as a possible D gene (7 bases). Looked up from germline, CDR1 is PRHDT and CDR2 is FYEKMQ (reference sequence). There are 19 residues in the CDR3. V gave up 0 bases and J gave up 2 bases, with 21 bases separating them. CDR3 sequence reads: CASSLGGGATFPFTDTQYF. The CDR3 region has the DNA TGTGCCAGCAGCTTAGGAGGGGGGGCTACCTTCCCCTTCACAGATACGCAGTATTTT.

The V and J genes are TRBV9 and TRBJ2-5, with D tentatively TRBD2 (6 bases). Germline V lookup: CDR1 SGDLS, CDR2 YYNGEE. There are 15 residues in the CDR3. V dropped 0 bases and J dropped 5 bases, with 14 bases sitting between them. CDR3 in DNA: TGTGCCAGCAGCGTAGAGGCGGGACCGAGGGAGACCCAGTACTTC. It codes for CASSVEAGPRETQYF.

The rearrangement joins TRBV28 to TRBJ1-2; no reliable D call. Germline V CDR1 and CDR2: MDHEN, SYDVKM. The V and J ends lost 5 bases and 4 bases respectively, with 11 bases between them. The CDR3 has 13 residues. CDR3 DNA sequence: TGTGCCAGCAGTGCCCCAGCGGTCTATGGCTACACCTTC. Translation gives CASSAPAVYGYTF.

The chain has TRBV21-1 and TRBJ1-5; the table's D call, TRBD1, has no DNA check behind it. TRBV21-1 is a documented pseudogene. The CDR3 is 17 residues long. The DNA of the CDR3 is TGTGCCAGCAGCCCACAGGGGGCGCGTATTGGCAATCAGCCCCAGCATTTT. Protein sequence: CASSPQGARIGNQPQHF.

This clone was seen only a few times. This chain joins TRBV4-2 and TRBJ1-5; D call uncertain. Trimming cost V 4 bases and J 8 bases, with 21 bases left between them. Germline V gene data show CDR1 as LGHNA and CDR2 as YNFKEQ. The CDR3 contains 16 residues. In DNA form, the CDR3 reads TGTGCCAGCAGCCCCTTACTGACGGGGTTTGAGGAGCCCCAGCATTTT. Residues: CASSPLLTGFEEPQHF.

The chain recombines TRBV15 with TRBJ1-3; D is possibly TRBD1 (5 bases). The CDR3 runs to 14 residues. From germline, CDR1 is LNHNV and CDR2 YYDKDF (reference sequence). Trimming cost V 2 bases and J 3 bases, with 8 bases left between them. CDR3 nucleotides: TGTGCCACCAGCAGATTCGGGGGTGGAAACACCATATATTTT. It translates to CATSRFGGGNTIYF.

The rearrangement links TRBV28 to TRBJ2-6; D remains unclear. The ends were cut back, 5 bases at V and 0 bases at J, with 8 bases in the middle. CDR3 length: 15 amino acids. Germline V gene sequence: CDR1 MDHEN, CDR2 SYDVKM. The CDR3 coding sequence is TGTGCCAGCAGTCCGCGGAGCTCTGGGGCCAACGTCCTGACTTTC. Translation: CASSPRSSGANVLTF.

The genes are TRBV4-3 and TRBJ2-3, with 9 bases matching TRBD2. The CDR3 is 17 residues long. The germline CDR1 and CDR2 sequences are LGHNA and YSLEER. V was clipped by 0 bases and J by 3 bases; unmatched bases: 7. CDR3 sequence: CASSQDQRGAGTDTQYF. The CDR3 bases are TGCGCCAGCAGCCAAGATCAGCGGGGGGCGGGTACAGATACGCAGTATTTT.

Only a few counts were recorded for this clone. CDR3 in amino acids: CASSLDRSLNTGELFF. The CDR3 DNA reads TGTGCCAGCAGCTTAGATCGTAGCTTAAACACCGGGGAGCTGTTTTTT. V usage is TRBV11-2 and J usage is TRBJ2-2; no firm D call. The CDR3 is 16 residues long. Germline V gives CDR1 SGHAT, CDR2 FQNNGV. Trimming left V 0 bases short and J 2 bases short, with 10 bases between.

This chain links TRBV4-3 with TRBJ2-7; TRBD2 might be the D (6 bases). V lost 4 bases to trimming and J lost 7 bases, with 17 bases between them. This CDR3 has 14 amino acids. Germline V gene data show CDR1 as LGHNA and CDR2 as YSLEER. The CDR3 DNA sequence: TGCGCCAGCAGCCCAGGGACTCGCTCCGGTGAGCAGTACTTC. Translated, it gives CASSPGTRSGEQYF.

On this clone itself: The CDR3 does not end in the conserved phenylalanine or tryptophan, so this is likely a read error. This rearrangement joins TRBV5-1 to TRBJ2-3, with 9 bases identical to TRBD1. There are 16 residues in the CDR3. CDR1 and CDR2 (germline): SGHRS, YFSETQ. V lost 0 bases, J lost 4 bases, and 6 bases stayed unmatched. The CDR3 region is CASSLAQTGGSDTQYL. CDR3 in DNA: TGCGCCAGCAGCTTGGCCCAGACAGGGGGGTCAGATACGCAGTATCTT.

The chain recombines TRBV27 with TRBJ2-3; D gene unclear. The CDR3 runs to 13 residues. Germline loops: CDR1 MNHEY, CDR2 SMNVEV (reference sequence). The V end was cut by 5 bases, the J end by 3 bases, with 9 bases between. The CDR3 is CASSQYMTDTQYF. CDR3 nucleotides: TGTGCCAGCAGTCAATACATGACAGATACGCAGTATTTT.

The chain recombines TRBV18 with TRBJ2-7; 12 bases align to TRBD2. Unmatched junction bases numbered 2, after V lost 2 bases and J lost 3 bases. The CDR3 totals 15 residues. The germline V gene has CDR1 KGHSH and CDR2 LQKENI. Here the CDR3 reads CASSPGLAGSYEQYF. The CDR3 nucleotides read TGTGCCAGCTCACCAGGACTAGCGGGGAGCTACGAGCAGTACTTC.

V and J are TRBV19 and TRBJ1-4; D is undetermined. The CDR3 is made up of 13 amino acids. V was clipped by 7 bases and J by 5 bases, with 11 bases between them. In germline, CDR1 is LNHDA, CDR2 SQIVND (reference sequence). The CDR3 here is CASMERPNEKLFF. CDR3 DNA: TGTGCCAGTATGGAGAGACCCAATGAAAAACTGTTTTTT.

The rearrangement uses TRBV28 and TRBJ1-5, with D perhaps TRBD1 (5 bases). Trimming took off 7 bases at V and 2 bases at J, with 15 bases between the two ends. Germline CDR1 reads MDHEN; CDR2 reads SYDVKM. The CDR3 spans 15 residues. The CDR3 sequence is CASTRGAGRNQPQHF. CDR3 sequence (DNA): TGTGCCAGCACCCGTGGGGCAGGGCGCAATCAGCCCCAGCATTTT.

The chain couples TRBV15 to TRBJ1-1; TRBD1 might be the D (6 bases). Germline V gene lookup returns CDR1 LNHNV and CDR2 YYDKDF (reference sequence). Trimming left V 11 bases short and J 1 base short, with 14 bases between. This CDR3 spans 13 amino acids. Written as DNA, the CDR3 is TGTGCCGTTAAGACAGGCACGAACACTGAAGCTTTCTTT. Translating it yields CAVKTGTNTEAFF.

The rearrangement links TRBV9 to TRBJ1-1; 8 bases line up with TRBD1. With 4 bases clipped from V and 7 bases from J, the junction kept 12 bases outside the gene matches. CDR3 length: 15 residues. CDR1 is SGDLS and CDR2 is YYNGEE in the germline V gene. The CDR3 loop is CASSPRQGSRNEAFF. DNA for the CDR3: TGTGCCAGCAGCCCCCGACAGGGGAGTAGGAATGAAGCTTTCTTT. The full variable domain, completed using reference TRBV9 and TRBJ1-1, is DSGVTQTPKHLITATGQRVTLRCSPRSGDLSVYWYQQSLDQGLQFLIQYYNGEERAKGNILERFSAQQFPDLHSELNLSSLELGDSALYFCASSPRQGSRNEAFFGQGTRLTVV.

This clone was recorded once. The V gene is TRBV19, the J gene TRBJ2-2, with TRBD1 matching over 7 bases. The V and J ends lost 3 bases and 6 bases, in that order; junction bases with no gene match: 4. This CDR3 is 14 amino acids long. Germline V gives CDR1 LNHDA, CDR2 SQIVND (reference sequence). CDR3 nucleotide sequence: TGTGCCAGTAGTATTACAGGGGTATCCGGGGAGCTGTTTTTT. This sequence encodes CASSITGVSGELFF. The full variable domain, in which reference TRBV19 and TRBJ2-2 provide the parts outside the CDR3, is DGGITQSPKYLFRKEGQNVTLSCEQNLNHDAMYWYRQDPGQGLRLIYYSQIVNDFQKGDIAEGYSVSREKKESFPLTVTSAQKNPTAFYLCASSITGVSGELFFGEGSRLTVL.

This clone was counted between two and nine times. The chain joins TRBV27 to TRBJ1-2; the D gene is possibly TRBD1 (6 bases). The CDR3 has 16 amino acids. Germline loops: CDR1 MNHEY, CDR2 SMNVEV (reference sequence). Trimming shortened V by 2 bases and J by 0 bases, and 13 bases separated the two germline ends. The CDR3 loop reads CASSLRRDTPNYGYTF. As DNA, the CDR3 is TGTGCCAGCAGTTTACGACGGGACACCCCTAACTATGGCTACACCTTC.

This rearrangement joins TRBV6-1 to TRBJ1-2, with D unresolved. This CDR3 is 15 amino acids long. Germline CDR1 is MNHNS and CDR2 is SASEGT. V dropped 2 bases and J dropped 4 bases, with 14 bases sitting between them. CDR3 bases: TGTGCCAGCAGTGAAAAGCAGCGGCCCCTCTATGGCTACACCTTC. Translation: CASSEKQRPLYGYTF.

The genes are TRBV11-2 and TRBJ2-3; 12 nucleotides match TRBD2. The CDR3 spans 16 residues. Looked up from germline, CDR1 is SGHAT and CDR2 is FQNNGV. Trimming took 5 bases from V and 0 from J; bases not matched to a gene: 3. This chain's CDR3 is CASSPLAGGSTDTQYF. The CDR3 DNA reads TGTGCCAGCAGCCCCCTAGCGGGGGGGAGCACAGATACGCAGTATTTT.

The chain combines TRBV7-8 with TRBJ2-7; D remains ambiguous. Germline V gene lookup returns CDR1 SGHVS and CDR2 FQNEAQ. V was shortened by 5 bases and J by 5 bases, with 13 bases between the two germline ends. The CDR3 extends over 13 amino acids. The chain's CDR3 is CASSPLSPHEQYF. Written as DNA, the CDR3 is TGTGCCAGCAGCCCTCTGAGTCCCCACGAGCAGTACTTC.